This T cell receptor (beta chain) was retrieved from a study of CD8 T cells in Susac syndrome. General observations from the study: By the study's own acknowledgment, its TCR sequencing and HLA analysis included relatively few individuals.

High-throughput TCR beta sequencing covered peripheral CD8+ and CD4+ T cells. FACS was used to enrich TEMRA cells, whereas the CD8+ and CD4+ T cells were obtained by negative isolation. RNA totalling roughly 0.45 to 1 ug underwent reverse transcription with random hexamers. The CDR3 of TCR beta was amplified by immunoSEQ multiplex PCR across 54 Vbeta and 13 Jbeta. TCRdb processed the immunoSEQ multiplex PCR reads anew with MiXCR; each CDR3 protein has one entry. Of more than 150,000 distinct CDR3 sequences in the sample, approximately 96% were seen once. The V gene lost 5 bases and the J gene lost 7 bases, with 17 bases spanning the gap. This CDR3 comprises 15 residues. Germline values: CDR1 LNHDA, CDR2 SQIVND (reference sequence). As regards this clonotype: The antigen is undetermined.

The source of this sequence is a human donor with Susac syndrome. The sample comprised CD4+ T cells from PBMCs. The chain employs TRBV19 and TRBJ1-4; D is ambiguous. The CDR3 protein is CASSLTGVVGEKLFF. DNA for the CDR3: TGTGCCAGTAGTCTTACCGGGGTAGTCGGTGAAAAACTGTTTTTT. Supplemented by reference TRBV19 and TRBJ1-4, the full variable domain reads DGGITQSPKYLFRKEGQNVTLSCEQNLNHDAMYWYRQDPGQGLRLIYYSQIVNDFQKGDIAEGYSVSREKKESFPLTVTSAQKNPTAFYLCASSLTGVVGEKLFFGSGTQLSVL.